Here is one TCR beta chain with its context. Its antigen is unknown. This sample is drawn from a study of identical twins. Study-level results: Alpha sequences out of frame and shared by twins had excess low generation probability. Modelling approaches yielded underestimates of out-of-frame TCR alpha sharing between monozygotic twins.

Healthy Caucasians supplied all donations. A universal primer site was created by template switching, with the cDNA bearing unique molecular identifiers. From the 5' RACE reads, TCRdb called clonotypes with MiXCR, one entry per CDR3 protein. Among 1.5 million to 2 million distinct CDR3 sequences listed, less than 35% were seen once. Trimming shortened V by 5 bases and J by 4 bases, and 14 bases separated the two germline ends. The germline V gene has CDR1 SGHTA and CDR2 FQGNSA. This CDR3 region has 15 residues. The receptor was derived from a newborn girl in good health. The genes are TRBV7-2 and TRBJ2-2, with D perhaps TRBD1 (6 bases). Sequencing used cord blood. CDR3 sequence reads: CASSPDRSGTGELFF. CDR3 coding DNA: TGTGCCAGCAGCCCAGACAGGAGTGGCACCGGGGAGCTGTTTTTT.